This TCR beta chain originates from a study of T cell changes during pregnancy in multiple sclerosis. This CDR3 contains 17 residues. Trimming removed 0 bases from V and 7 bases from J; junction bases left unmatched: 11. Germline loops: CDR1 LGHNA, CDR2 YNFKEQ. The table came from immunoSEQ multiplex PCR; TCRdb's copy has only in-frame clones and leaves some out. This table holds 55,000 to 70,000 clones, approximately 91% found once. The sequence derives from a female donor with multiple sclerosis, enrolled in a pregnancy study. The chain couples TRBV4-2 to TRBJ2-1; TRBD2 matches 8 bases. The sequences come from CD4+ T cells from peripheral blood mononuclear cells, collected after pregnancy. CDR3 sequence (DNA): TGTGCCAGCAGCCAAGAAAGGCGGAGCGGGAGCGGGAATGAGCAGTTCTTC. It is translated as CASSQERRSGSGNEQFF.